This T cell receptor beta chain was sequenced during a study of cytomegalovirus exposure and HLA in healthy donors. A single count supports this clone. CDR3 length: 14 amino acids. Trimming removed 7 bases at V and 2 bases at J, with 16 bases between. Germline V gene lookup returns CDR1 SQVTM and CDR2 ANQGSEA. Generated by immunoSEQ multiplex PCR, the TCRdb table keeps only in-frame clones and is missing some. The sample consists of 260,000 or so clones, approximately 87% of them appearing once. The origin of this receptor is a woman between 18 and 29 years old in good health and CMV-seronegative. The sequenced material came from PBMCs. The V and J genes are TRBV29-1 and TRBJ2-3; TRBD1 might be the D (6 bases). CDR3 nucleotide sequence: TGCAGCGGGGTTTCGCGGACAGTCACAGATACGCAGTATTTT. Encoded protein: CSGVSRTVTDTQYF.